This entry lists 9 T cell receptor beta chains sequenced from one sample in a study of blood T cell repertoires in COVID-19. The protocol was immunoSEQ multiplex PCR, while the TCRdb copy is restricted to in-frame clones and leaves out a portion. The table records around 180,000 clones, roughly 76% of them present only once. Sequenced sample: peripheral blood. These receptors all come from a woman of 80 years or more with COVID-19, enrolled during active disease.

V and J are TRBV19 and TRBJ1-3, with 8 nucleotides matching TRBD1. Per the germline V gene, CDR1 is LNHDA and CDR2 is SQIVND (reference sequence). Unmatched junction bases numbered 7, after V lost 3 bases and J lost 0 bases. The CDR3 sequence is 17 residues long. CDR3 sequence: CASSIGQGWSSGNTIYF. In DNA, the CDR3 is TGTGCCAGTAGTATTGGACAGGGTTGGAGCTCTGGAAACACCATATATTTT.

The V gene is TRBV11-2, the J gene TRBJ2-2; 8 bases fit TRBD2. Germline values: CDR1 SGHAT, CDR2 FQNNGV. The CDR3 sequence is 15 residues long. With 5 bases clipped from V and 0 bases from J, the junction kept 2 bases outside the gene matches. CDR3 sequence: CASSNSGTNTGELFF. CDR3 sequence (DNA): TGTGCCAGCAGCAATAGCGGGACGAACACCGGGGAGCTGTTTTTT.

This clone occurred a few times. The rearrangement uses TRBV19 and TRBJ2-3; 11 positions match TRBD1. Losses at the gene ends were 8 bases for V and 0 bases for J; bases not matched to a gene: 1. Germline-derived CDR1 and CDR2 are LNHDA and SQIVND (reference sequence). The length of the CDR3 is 14 residues. CDR3 coding DNA: TGTGCCAGTCGGACAGGGGGCAGCACAGATACGCAGTATTTT. This gives the protein CASRTGGSTDTQYF.

V usage is TRBV10-3 and J usage is TRBJ2-3, with 9 bases that match TRBD2. J lost 0 bases, V lost 2 bases, and 9 bases had no gene match. This CDR3 has 18 residues. The germline V gene encodes CDR1 ENHRY and CDR2 SYGVKD. The CDR3, as DNA: TGTGCCATCAGTGAGCCGGGGACTAGCTTTACTAGCACAGATACGCAGTATTTT. The encoded protein is CAISEPGTSFTSTDTQYF.

The chain joins TRBV9 to TRBJ2-5; 7 nucleotides match TRBD2. V lost 4 bases and J lost 4; bases outside the gene matches: 10. In germline, CDR1 is SGDLS, CDR2 YYNGEE. The CDR3 is made up of 15 amino acids. The DNA of the CDR3 is TGTGCCAGCAGCCCTCGGGAGGCTAGCAGAGAGACCCAGTACTTC. Protein: CASSPREASRETQYF.

This sequence joins TRBV5-5 and TRBJ2-7; D is undetermined. CDR3 length: 13 residues. Germline CDR1 is SGHKS and CDR2 is YYEKEE (reference sequence). With 0 bases removed from V and 7 bases from J, the gap between germline ends came to 11 bases. The CDR3 sequence: CASSLAWVEEQYF. CDR3 nucleotides: TGTGCCAGCAGCTTGGCATGGGTGGAGGAGCAGTACTTC.

The V gene is TRBV28, the J gene TRBJ1-3; 8 nucleotides agree with TRBD1. Germline loops: CDR1 MDHEN, CDR2 SYDVKM. V shed 5 bases, J shed 0 bases, and the junction held 3 bases outside the gene matches. The CDR3 covers 15 residues. CDR3 coding DNA: TGTGCCAGCAGTAGGACAGGGTACTCTGGAAACACCATATATTTT. Its translation: CASSRTGYSGNTIYF.

This clone was detected a few times. The chain employs TRBV2 and TRBJ2-2, with 7 bases that match TRBD1. The CDR3 totals 15 residues. Germline CDR1 and CDR2: SNHLY and FYNNEI. V lost 7 bases and J lost 1; bases outside the gene matches: 6. CDR3 DNA sequence: TGTGCCAGCACTGAGAGGACAGGGAACACCGGGGAGCTGTTTTTT. It specifies CASTERTGNTGELFF.

The V call is TRBV5-4, the J call TRBJ2-5; 7 positions match TRBD2. Germline V gives CDR1 SGHNT, CDR2 YYREEE (reference sequence). This CDR3 has 15 residues. V shed 1 base, J shed 5 bases, and the junction held 8 bases outside the gene matches. For the CDR3, the DNA is TGTGCCAGCAGCTTGAGGGACTACCCTCCGGAGACCCAGTACTTC. Translating gives CASSLRDYPPETQYF. The complete variable domain, with remaining parts taken from reference TRBV5-4 and TRBJ2-5, reads ETGVTQSPTHLIKTRGQQVTLRCSSQSGHNTVSWYQQALGQGPQFIFQYYREEENGRGNFPPRFSGLQFPNYSSELNVNALELDDSALYLCASSLRDYPPETQYFGPGTRLLVL.